This T cell receptor beta chain appears in the sequencing data of a study of vaccination and CD4 T cells after COVID-19. General study results and limits: For convalescent patients, 304 of the 307 vaccine-specific clones analyzed were classified as spike mono-reactive. From a median of roughly 21 to 40, SARS-CoV-2-reactive clonotypes increased, though not significantly.

The time point is: late sampling 161 to 241 days after vaccination in three convalescent patients. Treatment of the sample: approximately 9-day PBMC culture with coronavirus spike peptide pools or control peptides (ViraFEST assay). Losses at the gene ends were 6 bases for V and 1 base for J; bases not matched to a gene: 2. The CDR3 consists of 14 residues. Details on this clonotype: Its cognate antigen is unknown.

CD4+ T cells that had been cultured provided DNA sequenced with the Oncomine TCR Beta short-read assay. Scientists extracted genomic DNA from CD4+ T cells grown in culture. TCRdb re-analysed the PCR reads in MiXCR, keeping a single row per CDR3 protein. This table has 20,000 to 25,000 distinct CDR3 sequences, 46% appearing once. This sample comprised CD4+ T cells from blood, cultured in vitro, obtained about 7 months after SARS-CoV-2 vaccination. The TCR comes from a human donor who had recovered from COVID-19. This rearrangement joins TRBV12-3 or TRBV12-4 to TRBJ2-3; TRBD2 matches at 9 bases. Here the CDR3 DNA reads TGTGCCAGCAGGGTAGCGGGAGGCACAGATACGCAGTATTTT. Translating gives CASRVAGGTDTQYF.